What follows describes a single T cell receptor (beta chain). Its cognate antigen is unknown. A much larger clone lies one base from this, so it may be a read error. The sample comes from a study of human T cells and chemical hapten exposure. Study-level results: More PT1 expanded TCRs went with higher patch test scores.

In the original workflow: Individual samples carried between roughly 23,224 and 690,600 TCRs, with 80,000 to 100,000 as the median. TCRdb ran MiXCR on the RACE reads and lists one entry per CDR3 protein. The V and J calls reflect TCRdb's pipeline rather than the authors' work. The table lists nearly 350,000 distinct CDR3 sequences, roughly 6.9% of them singletons, with 7.5% to 9% in the top ten. Time point indicated: patch test 1, 2 weeks after DPC sensitization. Treatment specified: therapeutic diphenylcyclopropenone sensitization with weekly scalp DPC. The V and J ends lost 3 bases and 9 bases, in that order; junction bases with no gene match: 13. The CDR3 consists of 15 residues. The V gene's germline CDR1 is ENHRY and CDR2 SYGVKD.

Sequenced here: whole blood, sampled in connection with sensitization to the hapten diphenylcyclopropenone (DPC). The TCR sequence derives from a woman between 18 and 30 years old with alopecia areata. Some clones in this sample may be carry-over from other donors' samples. This chain uses TRBV10-3 with TRBJ2-7; 8 bases are a match to TRBD2. The chain's CDR3 is CAISEAEAGGHVQYF. The CDR3 DNA reads TGTGCCATCAGTGAAGCGGAGGCGGGGGGCCACGTGCAGTACTTC.